The 24 T cell receptor beta chains reported below all come from one sample, sequenced in a study of blood T cell repertoires in COVID-19. The table came from immunoSEQ multiplex PCR; TCRdb's copy has only in-frame clones and leaves some out. Among under 45,000 clones listed, approximately 87% were seen once. The sample taken for sequencing was peripheral blood. Source of these receptors: a man aged 35 to 55 with COVID-19, enrolled during active disease.

The V call is TRBV7-3, the J call TRBJ2-1; TRBD1 matches 9 bases. Germline CDR1 SGHTA, CDR2 FQGTGA. V lost 6 bases to trimming and J lost 9 bases; unmatched junction nucleotides: 12. The CDR3 spans 15 residues. CDR3: CASRNRGDRDAEQFF. The CDR3 DNA sequence: TGTGCCAGCAGGAATAGGGGGGACAGGGATGCTGAGCAGTTCTTC.

This clone appeared a single time. The chain is built from TRBV12-3 or TRBV12-4 and TRBJ2-1; no clear D gene. The CDR3 has 13 amino acids. V was cut by 5 bases and J by 6 bases, with 11 bases left in between. CDR3 sequence reads: CASSAAGGNEQFF. CDR3 DNA: TGTGCCAGCAGTGCGGCCGGCGGCAATGAGCAGTTCTTC.

V and J are TRBV4-1 and TRBJ2-7; tentative D call: TRBD1 (6 bases). With 0 bases removed from V and 3 bases from J, the gap between germline ends came to 9 bases. CDR1 is MGHRA, CDR2 YSYEKL, per germline. This CDR3 spans 14 amino acids. The CDR3 nucleotides are TGCGCCAGCAGCCAAGAGGACAGATTCTACGAGCAGTACTTC. It specifies CASSQEDRFYEQYF.

The CDR3 loop is CASSQGQGMWSPLHF. The CDR3 nucleotides read TGTGCCAGCAGTCAGGGCCAGGGGATGTGGTCACCCCTCCACTTT. V is TRBV2 and J is TRBJ1-6, with D possibly matching TRBD1 (6 bases). Trimming took 5 bases from V and 10 from J, leaving 18 bases between them. CDR3 size: 15 residues. The germline CDR1 and CDR2 sequences are SNHLY and FYNNEI.

This chain links TRBV6-5 with TRBJ1-4; 10 bases map to TRBD1. The V segment lost 4 bases and the J segment 5 bases; nucleotides outside the gene matches: 1. Germline loops: CDR1 MNHEY, CDR2 SVGAGI. This CDR3 has 14 amino acids. The CDR3 DNA sequence: TGTGCCAGCAGTTCGGGACAGGGGAATGAAAAACTGTTTTTT. Translated, it gives CASSSGQGNEKLFF.

The chain has TRBV10-3 and TRBJ1-4, with 9 bases aligning to TRBD1. The CDR3 consists of 13 residues. Germline values: CDR1 ENHRY, CDR2 SYGVKD. Losses at the gene ends were 8 bases for V and 7 bases for J; bases not matched to a gene: 5. The CDR3 coding sequence is TGTGCCATCGCAGGGACAGGGACTGAAAAACTGTTTTTT. Its protein is CAIAGTGTEKLFF.

The chain recombines TRBV30 with TRBJ1-5; 9 nucleotides line up with TRBD1. V lost 3 bases to trimming and J lost 6 bases; unmatched junction nucleotides: 9. Germline loops: CDR1 GTSNPN, CDR2 SVGIG (reference sequence). The CDR3 covers 15 residues. CDR3 coding DNA: TGTGCCTGGAGCTCGGTCGGGGACAGGGCTCAGCCCCAGCATTTT. Translation gives CAWSSVGDRAQPQHF.

The V gene is TRBV9, the J gene TRBJ1-3; tentative D call: TRBD1 (5 bases). Germline loops: CDR1 SGDLS, CDR2 YYNGEE. This CDR3 region has 15 residues. V was pared by 4 bases and J by 2 bases, with 13 bases between. The CDR3 nucleotides are TGTGCCAGCAGCTATAGCGGGGGACCTGGAAACACCATATATTTT. Amino acid sequence: CASSYSGGPGNTIYF.

The rearrangement joins TRBV29-1 to TRBJ2-7; D may be TRBD1 (6 bases). The CDR3 spans 14 residues. V dropped 6 bases and J dropped 3 bases, with 18 bases sitting between them. Germline assignment: CDR1 SQVTM and CDR2 ANQGSEA. The CDR3 bases are TGCAGCGTGCACCAACCGGGACACCTCTACGAGCAGTACTTC. It translates to CSVHQPGHLYEQYF.

This chain joins TRBV19 and TRBJ1-2, with a tentative D call TRBD1 (5 bases). The CDR3 runs to 15 residues. Germline CDR1 and CDR2: LNHDA and SQIVND (reference sequence). Trimming took off 6 bases at V and 3 bases at J, with 17 bases between the two ends. CDR3 amino acids: CASSILGVQDYGYTF. The CDR3 nucleotides read TGTGCCAGTAGCATTTTAGGGGTTCAGGACTATGGCTACACCTTC.

The CDR3 bases are TGTGCCAGCAGTTTAGCGGGAGGGGCTAGGGAGACCCAGTACTTC. It encodes CASSLAGGARETQYF. The chain joins TRBV6-1 to TRBJ2-5, with 11 nucleotides matching TRBD2. J lost 5 bases, V lost 5 bases, and 7 bases had no gene match. There are 15 residues in the CDR3. The germline CDR1 and CDR2 sequences are MNHNS and SASEGT.

The gene calls are TRBV30 and TRBJ1-5; 9 bases match TRBD1. The J segment lost 9 bases and the V segment lost 0 bases, leaving 15 bases of the junction unmatched. In germline, CDR1 is GTSNPN, CDR2 SVGIG (reference sequence). This CDR3 contains 17 residues. The CDR3 loop reads CAWSVQRTGAVQVPQHF. CDR3 DNA sequence: TGTGCCTGGAGTGTACAGCGGACAGGGGCGGTTCAGGTGCCCCAGCATTTT.

This chain connects TRBV5-1 to TRBJ1-1; unclear D gene. Trimming took off 5 bases at V and 0 bases at J, with 17 bases between the two ends. Germline CDR1 and CDR2: SGHRS and YFSETQ. The CDR3 contains 16 residues. The CDR3 sequence: CASSALPGVMNTEAFF. CDR3 nucleotide sequence: TGCGCCAGCAGTGCTTTGCCGGGAGTCATGAACACTGAAGCTTTCTTT.

Judged by abundance, this clone is medium-sized. The rearrangement joins TRBV10-2 to TRBJ1-6; D not resolved. Germline V gives CDR1 WSHSY, CDR2 SAAADI. Trimming pared 4 bases from V and 8 bases from J, leaving 12 bases between. The CDR3 spans 14 residues. The CDR3 DNA is TGCGCCAGCAGTGTGGGCTACGGGGATTCACCCCTCCACTTT. It codes for CASSVGYGDSPLHF.

V usage is TRBV19 and J usage is TRBJ1-2; 9 bases fit TRBD1. The CDR3 contains 14 residues. V lost 5 bases, J lost 6 bases, and 7 bases stayed unmatched. Germline assignment: CDR1 LNHDA and CDR2 SQIVND (reference sequence). CDR3 sequence (DNA): TGTGCCAGTAGTGGTCGGACAGGGGACGATGGCTACACCTTC. Translated, it gives CASSGRTGDDGYTF.

This sequence joins TRBV29-1 and TRBJ1-6; 7 nucleotides align to TRBD1. With 4 bases clipped from V and 10 bases from J, the junction kept 4 bases outside the gene matches. The CDR3 loop spans 12 amino acids. CDR1 and CDR2 (germline): SQVTM, ANQGSEA. As DNA, the CDR3 is TGCAGCGTTGGAGAGGGGGCGTCACCCCTCCACTTT. It yields the protein CSVGEGASPLHF.

V and J are TRBV19 and TRBJ1-1, with TRBD1 as a possible D gene (5 bases). V dropped 4 bases and J dropped 0 bases, with 12 bases sitting between them. This CDR3 contains 15 residues. CDR1 and CDR2 (germline): LNHDA, SQIVND (reference sequence). The CDR3 here is CASSNRNPMNTEAFF. As DNA, the CDR3 is TGTGCCAGTAGTAACAGGAACCCCATGAACACTGAAGCTTTCTTT.

The V and J genes are TRBV9 and TRBJ2-5, with TRBD2 identical over 10 bases. Germline loops: CDR1 SGDLS, CDR2 YYNGEE. This CDR3 region has 19 residues. V lost 0 bases to trimming and J lost 7 bases; unmatched junction nucleotides: 18. DNA for the CDR3: TGTGCCAGCAGCGTAGGTTTCGGGGCTAGCGGGGGACACCTCCGGACCCAGTACTTC. Translation: CASSVGFGASGGHLRTQYF.

V gene TRBV2 combines with J gene TRBJ1-6; D might be TRBD1 (6 bases). Germline V gene lookup returns CDR1 SNHLY and CDR2 FYNNEI. The CDR3 covers 13 residues. Trimming took 6 bases from V and 19 from J, leaving 22 bases between them. Here the CDR3 reads CASRGGQVDNLHF. Written as DNA, the CDR3 is TGTGCCAGCAGGGGGGGGCAGGTCGATAATCTGCACTTT.

This chain links TRBV30 with TRBJ1-6, with TRBD1 identical over 7 bases. The trim removed 3 bases at V and 3 bases at J, leaving 2 bases unmatched. Germline values: CDR1 GTSNPN, CDR2 SVGIG (reference sequence). This CDR3 comprises 14 residues. The CDR3 DNA follows: TGTGCCTGGAGACGGGACAGCTATAATTCACCCCTCCACTTT. This encodes CAWRRDSYNSPLHF.

Only one count was recorded for this clone. The V and J genes are TRBV27 and TRBJ2-7; possible D gene TRBD1, 6 bases. Trimming removed 5 bases at V and 0 bases at J, with 17 bases between. This CDR3 is 16 amino acids long. The germline V gene encodes CDR1 MNHEY and CDR2 SMNVEV (reference sequence). This CDR3 reads CASSPPPGTPSYEQYF. CDR3 DNA sequence: TGTGCCAGCAGTCCGCCCCCCGGGACACCCTCCTACGAGCAGTACTTC.

This clone was recorded a few times. The J gene is TRBJ2-2, the V gene TRBV19; 8 bases fit TRBD2. Germline-derived CDR1 and CDR2 are LNHDA and SQIVND (reference sequence). V lost 6 bases and J lost 1; bases outside the gene matches: 1. This CDR3 contains 14 residues. The CDR3 region is CASSGRENTGELFF. In DNA, the CDR3 is TGTGCCAGTAGCGGGAGGGAGAACACCGGGGAGCTGTTTTTT.

In DNA, the CDR3 is TGTGCCAGCAACTCCGGGACTAGCGGGAGAGGGGAGCAGTACTTC. This codes for CASNSGTSGRGEQYF. V gene TRBV2 combines with J gene TRBJ2-7; TRBD2 matches at 14 bases. Per the germline V gene, CDR1 is SNHLY and CDR2 is FYNNEI. The CDR3 consists of 15 residues. With 7 bases clipped from V and 7 bases from J, the junction kept 9 bases outside the gene matches.

This rearrangement joins TRBV30 to TRBJ2-7; D is perhaps TRBD2 (6 bases). Trimming shortened V by 1 base and J by 2 bases, and 9 bases separated the two germline ends. This CDR3 spans 13 amino acids. CDR1 GTSNPN and CDR2 SVGIG come from the germline V gene (reference sequence). The DNA for the CDR3 is TGTGCCTGGAGTGCGGGAGCCCCCTACGAGCAGTACTTC. Amino acids: CAWSAGAPYEQYF.